This TCR beta chain was documented in a study of PD-1 blockade in mismatch repair-deficient tumors. Overall study context: Enrolled about 2013-2016, patients had progressing, pretreated mismatch repair-deficient cancers of 12 types. Whole-study findings and limits: Tumor-resident clones, often undetectable pretreatment in blood, expanded then contracted after pembrolizumab.

This clone appeared once. The antigen remains undetermined. Every patient had mismatch repair deficiency by PCR or immunohistochemistry. Repertoires were generated with immunoSEQ multiplex PCR, while TCRdb's copy carries only in-frame clones and drops some. Of approximately 63,000 clones listed, 70% to 90% were seen once; the top ten hold about 14%. Germline CDR1 MNHNS, CDR2 SASEGT. The length of the CDR3 is 15 residues. Trimming took 6 bases from V and 4 from J; bases not matched to a gene: 4. V gene TRBV6-1 combines with J gene TRBJ2-7, with TRBD2 matching over 15 bases. The sequence derives from an adult with mismatch repair-deficient cancer. The material sequenced was peripheral blood, taken 52 weeks after starting pembrolizumab. CDR3 protein: CASSGGTSGRYEQYF. CDR3 nucleotides: TGTGCCAGCAGCGGTGGGACTAGCGGGAGGTACGAGCAGTACTTC.